This T cell receptor (beta chain) stems from a study of shared clonotypes between healthy human individuals. About the study: In total, the donors were a couple of women and a few men aged 18 to 49.

Across several immunoSEQ plates, the genomic DNA of each subset was split evenly. Approximately 210 ng DNA, around 30,000 T cell genomes, went into each sorted-subset replicate PCR. Only in-frame clones appear in the TCRdb table, and some are missing; sequencing was by immunoSEQ multiplex PCR. The table has around 2.5 million clones, 93% seen once; the top ten hold approximately 0.35%. The CDR3 has 15 amino acids. Germline-derived CDR1 and CDR2 are SGHRS and YFSETQ. Trimming at V came to 3 bases and at J to 2 bases, leaving 5 bases not matched to a gene. Sequencing used naive CD4+ T cells from PBMCs. Described subset: CD45RA+ positively selected. V is TRBV5-1 and J is TRBJ1-1, with 9 nucleotides matching TRBD1. The receptor was isolated from a man in his late teens or twenties in good health. Some clones in this sample may be carry-over from other donors' samples. CDR3 DNA sequence: TGCGCCAGCAGCTCCGGACAGGGGATAAACACTGAAGCTTTCTTT. Its translation: CASSSGQGINTEAFF.